What follows describes a single T cell receptor (beta chain). This sample was included in a study of CD8 T cells in Susac syndrome. Sequencing of TCR beta drew on CD8+ and CD4+ T cells from blood. RNA was extracted with the RNeasy kit, and a quantity of roughly 0.45 to 1 ug was reverse transcribed using random hexamers. Amplification of TCR beta CDR3 used immunoSEQ multiplex PCR across 54 Vbeta and 13 Jbeta. TCRdb used MiXCR to reprocess the immunoSEQ multiplex PCR reads, holding one entry per CDR3 protein. Of under 200,000 distinct CDR3 sequences in the sample, more than 85% were seen once. Germline loops: CDR1 SGDLS, CDR2 YYNGEE. Trimming pared 3 bases from V and 7 bases from J, leaving 20 bases between. The CDR3 has 15 residues.

The sequenced sample consisted of CD4+ T cells from PBMCs. This chain links TRBV9 with TRBJ2-7; D might be TRBD1 (6 bases). The clonotype was recovered from a human donor with Susac syndrome. CDR3 bases: TGTGCCAGCAGCGCAGCAGGGGCCTCCCTGGGGGAGCAGTACTTC. Protein sequence: CASSAAGASLGEQYF.